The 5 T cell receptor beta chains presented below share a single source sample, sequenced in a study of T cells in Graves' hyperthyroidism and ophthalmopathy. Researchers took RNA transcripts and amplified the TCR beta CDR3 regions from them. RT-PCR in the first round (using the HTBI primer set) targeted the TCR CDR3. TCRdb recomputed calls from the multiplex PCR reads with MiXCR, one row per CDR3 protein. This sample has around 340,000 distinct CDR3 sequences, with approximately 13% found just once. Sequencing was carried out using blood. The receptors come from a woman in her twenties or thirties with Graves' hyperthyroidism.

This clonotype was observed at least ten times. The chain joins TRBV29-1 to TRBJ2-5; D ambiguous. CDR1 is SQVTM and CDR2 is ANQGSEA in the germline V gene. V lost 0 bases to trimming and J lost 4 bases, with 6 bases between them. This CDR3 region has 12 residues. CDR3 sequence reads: CSVEEHRETQYF. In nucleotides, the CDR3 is TGCAGCGTTGAAGAGCATCGAGAGACCCAGTACTTC.

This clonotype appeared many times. The CDR3, as DNA: TGTGCCAGCACTGGGAGGGCCTCCTACAATGAGCAGTTCTTC. Its translation: CASTGRASYNEQFF. This chain uses TRBV27 with TRBJ2-1; the match to TRBD2 covers 7 bases. CDR3 length equals 14 residues. From germline, CDR1 is MNHEY and CDR2 SMNVEV (reference sequence). The junction had 3 bases not matched to a gene; V was cut back by 7 bases and J by 0 bases.

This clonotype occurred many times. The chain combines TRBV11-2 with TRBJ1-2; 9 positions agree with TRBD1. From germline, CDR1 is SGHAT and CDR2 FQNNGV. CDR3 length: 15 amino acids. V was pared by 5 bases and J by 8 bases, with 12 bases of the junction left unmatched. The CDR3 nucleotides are TGTGCCAGCAGCCCAGTCCCGGACAGGGGTGAGGGCTACACCTTC. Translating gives CASSPVPDRGEGYTF.

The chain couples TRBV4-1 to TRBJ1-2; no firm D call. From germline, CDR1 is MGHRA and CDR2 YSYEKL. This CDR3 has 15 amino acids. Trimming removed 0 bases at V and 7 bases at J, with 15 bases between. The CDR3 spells CASSQDGARQRGYTF. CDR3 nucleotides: TGCGCCAGCAGCCAAGATGGAGCCAGGCAACGTGGCTACACCTTC.

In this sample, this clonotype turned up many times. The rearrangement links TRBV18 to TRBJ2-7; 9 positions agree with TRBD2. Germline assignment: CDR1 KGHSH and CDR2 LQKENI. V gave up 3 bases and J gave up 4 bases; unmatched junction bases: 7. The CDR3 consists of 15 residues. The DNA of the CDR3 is TGTGCCAGCTCACCTCCACCGGGACTAGCATACGAGCAGTACTTC. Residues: CASSPPPGLAYEQYF.